This TCR beta chain was sequenced during a study of shared clonotypes between healthy human individuals. The overall study: CD8 memory received one plate per donor, CD8 naive two, CD4 memory three and CD4 naive three.

On this clone itself: Its target is not known.

General observations from the study: Unshared clonotypes carried lower generation probabilities than those common to all four donors.

TCRdb's copy holds only in-frame clones and misses some; the assay was immunoSEQ multiplex PCR. The sample holds about 690,000 clones, 80% to 95% seen once. This CDR3 has 17 amino acids. Germline CDR1 is SGDLS and CDR2 is YYNGEE. V shed 0 bases and J 5 bases; nucleotides not matched to a gene: 12. The clonotype was recovered from a young man in good health. Some clones in this sample may be carry-over from other donors' samples. The sequenced material came from memory CD8+ T cells from PBMCs. Subset given: CD45RO+ cells pooled with CCR7-negative TemRA cells. The V and J genes are TRBV9 and TRBJ2-7; 9 bases are a match to TRBD2. The CDR3 DNA reads TGTGCCAGCAGCGTAGCTGCTAGCGGGATTTTCGGTAACGAGCAGTACTTC. Its protein product is CASSVAASGIFGNEQYF.